The 19 T cell receptor beta chains presented below share a single source sample, sequenced in a study of shared clonotypes between healthy human individuals. Profiled with immunoSEQ multiplex PCR; TCRdb holds only in-frame clones, not every one. The sample lists about 610,000 clones, around 97% seen once, with 0.045% to 0.06% in the top ten. Sequences were obtained from naive CD4+ T cells sorted from blood. Stated subset: CD45RA+ positively selected. The receptors derive from a young woman in good health.

This clone has just one count. The genes are TRBV21-1 and TRBJ2-1; TRBD1, as called in the table, went unchecked against the DNA. TRBV21-1 is listed as a pseudogene. The CDR3 is made up of 15 amino acids. CDR3 coding DNA: TGTGCCAGCTCCCCAAGGAAGACAGACGACAATGAGCAGTTCTTC. Residues: CASSPRKTDDNEQFF.

V usage is TRBV27 and J usage is TRBJ2-7; 11 bases align to TRBD1. The CDR3 contains 16 residues. The V gene end was trimmed by 6 bases and the J gene end by 3 bases; junction bases not matched to a gene: 10. Germline V CDR1 and CDR2: MNHEY, SMNVEV (reference sequence). CDR3 residues: CASRQGQGGRLYEQYF. The CDR3 bases are TGTGCCAGCAGACAGGGACAGGGGGGACGTCTCTACGAGCAGTACTTC.

The V gene is TRBV5-4, the J gene TRBJ1-1; weak D call: TRBD1 (6 bases). Trimming took 3 bases from V and 4 from J, leaving 16 bases between them. Germline V gives CDR1 SGHNT, CDR2 YYREEE (reference sequence). CDR3 length equals 15 residues. The chain's CDR3 is CASSYQGRLGTEAFF. For the CDR3, the DNA is TGTGCCAGCAGCTACCAGGGGAGGTTGGGCACTGAAGCTTTCTTT.

In this sample, this clone turned up once. The chain links TRBV7-9 to TRBJ1-2, with TRBD1 matching over 7 bases. Per the germline V gene, CDR1 is SEHNR and CDR2 is FQNEAQ (reference sequence). V shed 5 bases, J shed 5 bases, and the junction held 14 bases outside the gene matches. The CDR3 has 16 amino acids. The CDR3 region has the DNA TGTGCCAGCAGCGCTGCGGACAGGACAAGCGGTTATGGCTACACCTTC. As protein: CASSAADRTSGYGYTF.

The chain recombines TRBV19 with TRBJ1-1; D possibly corresponds to TRBD1 (6 bases). The CDR3 consists of 14 residues. Germline V gene sequence: CDR1 LNHDA, CDR2 SQIVND (reference sequence). The V end was cut by 10 bases, the J end by 8 bases, with 23 bases between. CDR3 DNA: TGTGCCACCGTCGATGGGACATCCAAACTAGAAGCTTTCTTT. Translated: CATVDGTSKLEAFF.

The chain links TRBV27 to TRBJ2-4; D unclear. CDR1 and CDR2 (germline): MNHEY, SMNVEV (reference sequence). The CDR3 is 12 residues long. Trimming left V 4 bases short and J 15 bases short, with 16 bases between. As DNA, the CDR3 is TGTGCCAGCAGTTCCCCCGGCTCCACTCGGTACTTC. It specifies CASSSPGSTRYF.

The chain combines TRBV11-3 with TRBJ2-1, with D possibly being TRBD1 or TRBD2 (5 bases each). Per germline, CDR1 SGHNT and CDR2 YENEEA. Trimming stripped 1 base from V and 8 bases from J, with 9 bases between. CDR3 size: 13 residues. The CDR3 sequence: CASSLVGDDEQFF. The CDR3 region has the DNA TGTGCCAGCAGCTTAGTGGGGGACGATGAGCAGTTCTTC.

The rearrangement joins TRBV19 to TRBJ1-4, with 7 positions matching TRBD1. The CDR3 loop spans 15 amino acids. The germline V gene has CDR1 LNHDA and CDR2 SQIVND (reference sequence). With V trimmed by 4 bases and J by 1 base, 3 bases remained unmatched. As DNA, the CDR3 is TGTGCCAGTAGTACTCGACAGGGAACTAATGAAAAACTGTTTTTT. Amino acids: CASSTRQGTNEKLFF.

The chain is built from TRBV30 and TRBJ2-7; 8 positions match TRBD1. V lost 3 bases, J lost 5 bases, and 9 bases stayed unmatched. The germline gives CDR1 GTSNPN, CDR2 SVGIG (reference sequence). The CDR3 loop spans 14 amino acids. This CDR3 reads CAWSPGQGFNEQYF. Here the CDR3 DNA reads TGTGCCTGGAGCCCAGGACAGGGATTCAACGAGCAGTACTTC.

The chain uses TRBV25-1 and TRBJ2-1; 9 bases are a match to TRBD1. This CDR3 spans 16 amino acids. Germline V lookup: CDR1 MGHDK, CDR2 SYGVNS. The V segment lost 3 bases and the J segment 8 bases; nucleotides outside the gene matches: 11. The CDR3 protein is CASSEPGTGSFDEQFF. CDR3 DNA: TGTGCCAGCAGTGAGCCCGGGACAGGGAGTTTCGATGAGCAGTTCTTC.

CDR3 amino acids: CASSMTGGSSNQPQHF. CDR3 in DNA: TGTGCCAGTAGTATGACAGGGGGCAGTAGCAATCAGCCCCAGCATTTT. J is TRBJ1-5 and V is TRBV19; 10 positions agree with TRBD1. From germline, CDR1 is LNHDA and CDR2 SQIVND (reference sequence). CDR3 length equals 16 residues. The trim removed 3 bases at V and 0 bases at J, leaving 2 bases unmatched.

This sequence joins TRBV4-2 and TRBJ1-1, with D uncertain. The CDR3 has 14 amino acids. CDR1 LGHNA and CDR2 YNFKEQ come from the germline V gene. The V and J ends lost 0 bases and 3 bases respectively, with 8 bases between them. As DNA, the CDR3 is TGTGCCAGCAGCCAAGACGGTAGGGACACTGAAGCTTTCTTT. As protein: CASSQDGRDTEAFF.

This chain links TRBV18 with TRBJ1-5, with D hard to call. The ends were cut back, 5 bases at V and 6 bases at J, with 11 bases in the middle. Germline CDR1 is KGHSH and CDR2 is LQKENI. The CDR3 runs 13 residues. CDR3 DNA: TGTGCCAGCTCAGGCCTGGCGGGTCAGCCCCAGCATTTT. Protein product: CASSGLAGQPQHF.

This chain links TRBV11-3 with TRBJ1-5; no clear D gene. V was clipped by 5 bases and J by 5 bases, with 7 bases between them. CDR1 is SGHNT, CDR2 YENEEA, per germline. The CDR3 has 12 amino acids. The CDR3 is CASSEGDQPQHF. CDR3 coding DNA: TGTGCCAGCAGCGAGGGCGATCAGCCCCAGCATTTT.

Concerning this clone itself: A read error may account for a junction end that differs from germline. The CDR3 is CASSPPRVGDEQYF. The CDR3 DNA sequence: TGTGCCAGCTCGCCACCACGGGTGGGAGACGAGCAGTACTTC. The chain joins TRBV18 to TRBJ2-7; a possible D gene is TRBD2 (5 bases). The CDR3 loop spans 14 amino acids. CDR1 is KGHSH, CDR2 LQKENI, per germline.

The chain uses TRBV28 and TRBJ2-1, with unresolved D. The CDR3 has 12 amino acids. The V end lost 6 bases, the J end lost 5 bases, and 8 bases lay between the germline ends. Germline CDR1 and CDR2: MDHEN and SYDVKM. CDR3 in amino acids: CASSTVHNEQFF. CDR3 nucleotides: TGTGCCAGCAGCACAGTACACAATGAGCAGTTCTTC.

This chain joins TRBV5-1 and TRBJ2-3, with 14 bases identical to TRBD2. The CDR3 totals 16 residues. Germline CDR1 and CDR2: SGHRS and YFSETQ. V trimming: 4 bases; J trimming: 4 bases; junction bases outside the gene matches: 5. The CDR3 DNA sequence: TGCGCCAGCAGCCACGGACTAGCGGGAGGCCCAGATACGCAGTATTTT. This sequence encodes CASSHGLAGGPDTQYF. The full variable domain, completed using reference TRBV5-1 and TRBJ2-3, is KAGVTQTPRYLIKTRGQQVTLSCSPISGHRSVSWYQQTPGQGLQFLFEYFSETQRNKGNFPGRFSGRQFSNSRSEMNVSTLELGDSALYLCASSHGLAGGPDTQYFGPGTRLTVL.

This clone was counted a single time. V and J are TRBV30 and TRBJ1-4; D is undetermined. Germline V gene sequence: CDR1 GTSNPN, CDR2 SVGIG (reference sequence). The CDR3 is 14 amino acids. The V end was cut by 0 bases, the J end by 7 bases, with 12 bases between. The CDR3 loop reads CAWSVEGWGEKLFF. The CDR3 coding sequence is TGTGCCTGGAGTGTAGAGGGATGGGGTGAAAAACTGTTTTTT.

The gene calls are TRBV5-1 and TRBJ2-3; the match to TRBD2 covers 13 bases. The CDR3 is made up of 16 amino acids. V lost 4 bases and J lost 8; bases outside the gene matches: 10. Per germline, CDR1 SGHRS and CDR2 YFSETQ. The CDR3 region has the DNA TGCGCCAGCAGCCTGGGACTAGCGGGAAGAAGGTTTACGCAGTATTTT. It codes for CASSLGLAGRRFTQYF.